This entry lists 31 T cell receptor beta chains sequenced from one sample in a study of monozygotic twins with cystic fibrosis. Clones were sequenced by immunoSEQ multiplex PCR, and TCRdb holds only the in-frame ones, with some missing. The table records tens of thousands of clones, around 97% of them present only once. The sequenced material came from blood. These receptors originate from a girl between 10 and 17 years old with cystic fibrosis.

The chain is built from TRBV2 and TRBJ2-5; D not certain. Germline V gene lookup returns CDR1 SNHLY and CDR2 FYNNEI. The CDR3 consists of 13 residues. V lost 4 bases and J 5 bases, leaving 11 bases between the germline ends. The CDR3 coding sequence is TGTGCCAGCAGTGGTCTTTTTGTGGAGACCCAGTACTTC. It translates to CASSGLFVETQYF.

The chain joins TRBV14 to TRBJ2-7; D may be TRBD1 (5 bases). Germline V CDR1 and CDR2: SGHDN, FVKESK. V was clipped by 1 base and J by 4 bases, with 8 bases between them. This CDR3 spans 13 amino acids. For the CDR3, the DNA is TGTGCCAGCAGCCAAGTGCCAGGGTACGAGCAGTACGTC. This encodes CASSQVPGYEQYV.

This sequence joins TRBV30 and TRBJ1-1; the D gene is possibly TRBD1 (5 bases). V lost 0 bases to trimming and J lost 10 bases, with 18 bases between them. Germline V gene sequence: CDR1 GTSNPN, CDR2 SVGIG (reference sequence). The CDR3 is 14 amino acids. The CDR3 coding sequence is TGTGCCTGGAGTGTCGGGGCAGGTTATCCGGGAGCTTTCTTT. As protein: CAWSVGAGYPGAFF.

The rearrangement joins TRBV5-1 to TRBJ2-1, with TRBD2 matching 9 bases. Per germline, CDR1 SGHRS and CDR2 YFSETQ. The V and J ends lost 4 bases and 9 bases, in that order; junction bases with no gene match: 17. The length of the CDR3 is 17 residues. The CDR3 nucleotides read TGCGCCAGCAGCCGCTCAGCCTTGGTTAGCGGGAGTAGTGAGCAGTTCTTC. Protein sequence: CASSRSALVSGSSEQFF.

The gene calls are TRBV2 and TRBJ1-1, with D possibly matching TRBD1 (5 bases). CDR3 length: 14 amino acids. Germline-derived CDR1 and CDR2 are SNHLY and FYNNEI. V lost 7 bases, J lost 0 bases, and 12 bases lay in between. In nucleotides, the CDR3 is TGTGCCAGCACCCGGACACGGTTGAACACTGAAGCTTTCTTT. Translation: CASTRTRLNTEAFF.

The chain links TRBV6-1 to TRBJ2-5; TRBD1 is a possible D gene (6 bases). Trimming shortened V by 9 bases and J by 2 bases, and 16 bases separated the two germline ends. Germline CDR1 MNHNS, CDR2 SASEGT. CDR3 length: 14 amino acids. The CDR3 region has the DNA TGTGCCAGGGTATTGTTAGGGGGACAAGAGACCCAGTACTTC. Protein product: CARVLLGGQETQYF.

CDR3 protein: CSVERARDRDHNEQFF. The CDR3 DNA follows: TGCAGCGTTGAAAGGGCCCGGGACAGGGACCACAATGAGCAGTTCTTC. The chain has TRBV29-1 and TRBJ2-1, with 9 bases lining up with TRBD1. V trimming: 2 bases; J trimming: 5 bases; junction bases outside the gene matches: 10. The CDR3 has 16 amino acids. Germline CDR1 and CDR2: SQVTM and ANQGSEA.

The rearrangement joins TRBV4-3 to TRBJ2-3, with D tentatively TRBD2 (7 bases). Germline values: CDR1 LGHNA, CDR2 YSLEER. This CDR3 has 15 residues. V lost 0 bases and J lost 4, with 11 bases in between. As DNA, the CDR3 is TGCGCCAGCAGCCAAGATCGGGGGGCTGCAGATACGCAGTATTTT. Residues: CASSQDRGAADTQYF.

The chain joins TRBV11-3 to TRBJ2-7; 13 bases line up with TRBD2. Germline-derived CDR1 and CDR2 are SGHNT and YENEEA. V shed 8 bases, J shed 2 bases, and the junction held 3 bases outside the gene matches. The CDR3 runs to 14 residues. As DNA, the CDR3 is TGTGCCAGCGGACTAGCGGGAGCCCCCTACGAGCAGTACGTC. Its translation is CASGLAGAPYEQYV.

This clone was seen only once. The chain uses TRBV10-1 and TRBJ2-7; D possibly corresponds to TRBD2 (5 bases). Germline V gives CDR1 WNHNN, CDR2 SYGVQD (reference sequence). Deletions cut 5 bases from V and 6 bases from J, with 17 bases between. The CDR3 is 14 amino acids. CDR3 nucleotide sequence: TGCGCCAGCAGTCGTACTAGTGGCGGGCGCGAGCAGTACGTC. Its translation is CASSRTSGGREQYV.

CDR3 sequence (DNA): TGTGCCACCAGCACCGCTAAACGCAATCAGCCCCAGCATTTT. This gives the protein CATSTAKRNQPQHF. The V and J genes are TRBV15 and TRBJ1-5; D is ambiguous. The CDR3 consists of 14 residues. In germline, CDR1 is LNHNV, CDR2 YYDKDF (reference sequence). V was trimmed by 4 bases and J by 2 bases, leaving 9 bases between them.

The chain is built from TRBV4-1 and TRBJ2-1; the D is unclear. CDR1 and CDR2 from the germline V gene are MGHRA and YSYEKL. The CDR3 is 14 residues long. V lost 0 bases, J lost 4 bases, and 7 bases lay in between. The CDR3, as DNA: TGCGCCAGCAGCCAAGATCCCCAGTACAATGAGCAGTTCTTC. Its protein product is CASSQDPQYNEQFF.

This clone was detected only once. CDR3 amino acids: CSVEDQGNGYTF. The CDR3, as DNA: TGCAGCGTTGAAGATCAGGGGAATGGCTACACCTTC. V is TRBV29-1 and J is TRBJ1-2, with a possible D match to TRBD1 (6 bases). Trimming shortened V by 0 bases and J by 6 bases, and 8 bases separated the two germline ends. Germline V gene lookup returns CDR1 SQVTM and CDR2 ANQGSEA. This CDR3 has 12 amino acids.

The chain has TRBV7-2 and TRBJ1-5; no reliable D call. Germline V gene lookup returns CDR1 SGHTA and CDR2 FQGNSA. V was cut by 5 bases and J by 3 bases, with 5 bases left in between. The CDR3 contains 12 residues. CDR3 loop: CASSPLNQPQHF. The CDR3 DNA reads TGTGCCAGCAGCCCGCTCAATCAGCCCCAGCATTTT. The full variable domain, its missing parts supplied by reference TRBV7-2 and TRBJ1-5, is GAGVSQSPSNKVTEKGKDVELRCDPISGHTALYWYRQSLGQGLEFLIYFQGNSAPDKSGLPSDRFSAERTGGSVSTLTIQRTQQEDSAVYLCASSPLNQPQHFGDGTRLSIL.

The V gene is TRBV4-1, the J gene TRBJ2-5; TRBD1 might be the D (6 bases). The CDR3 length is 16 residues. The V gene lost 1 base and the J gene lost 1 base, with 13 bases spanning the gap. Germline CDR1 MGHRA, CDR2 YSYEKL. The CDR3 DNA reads TGCGCCAGCAGCCAAGTTAAGGCACAGGGCCAAGAGACCCAGTACTTC. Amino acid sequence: CASSQVKAQGQETQYF.

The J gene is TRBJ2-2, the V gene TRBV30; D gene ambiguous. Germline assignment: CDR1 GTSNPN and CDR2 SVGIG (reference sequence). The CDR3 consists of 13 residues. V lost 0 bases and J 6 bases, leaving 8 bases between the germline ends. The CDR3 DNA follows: TGTGCCTGGAGTGTGATTCCATCCGGGGAGCTGTTTTTT. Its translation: CAWSVIPSGELFF.

In DNA form, the CDR3 reads TGTGCCAGTAGTATTATTAGGGGGAACACTGAAGCTTTCTTT. This encodes CASSIIRGNTEAFF. The rearrangement links TRBV19 to TRBJ1-1; possibly TRBD1 for D (5 bases). V shed 3 bases and J shed 1 base, with 9 bases lying between them. Germline CDR1 and CDR2: LNHDA and SQIVND (reference sequence). This CDR3 region has 14 residues.

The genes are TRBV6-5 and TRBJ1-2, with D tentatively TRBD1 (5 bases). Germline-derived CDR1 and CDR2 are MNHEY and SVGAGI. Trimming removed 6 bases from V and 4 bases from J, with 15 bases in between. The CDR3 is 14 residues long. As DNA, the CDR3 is TGTGCCAGCAGCCGGGACGGCGGACTCTATGGCTACACCTTC. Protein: CASSRDGGLYGYTF.

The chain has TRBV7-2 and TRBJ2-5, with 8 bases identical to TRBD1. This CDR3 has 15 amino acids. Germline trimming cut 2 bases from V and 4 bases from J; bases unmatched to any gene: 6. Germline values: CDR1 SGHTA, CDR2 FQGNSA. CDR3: CASSLRQGIGETQYF. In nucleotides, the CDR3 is TGTGCCAGCAGCTTAAGACAGGGGATCGGAGAGACCCAGTACTTC.

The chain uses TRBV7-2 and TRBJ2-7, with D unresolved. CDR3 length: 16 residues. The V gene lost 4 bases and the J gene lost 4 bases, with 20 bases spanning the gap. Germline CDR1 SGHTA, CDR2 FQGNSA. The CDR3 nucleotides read TGTGCCAGCAGCTACGTCGGTCTCAACCCACTGTACGAGCAGTACTTC. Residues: CASSYVGLNPLYEQYF. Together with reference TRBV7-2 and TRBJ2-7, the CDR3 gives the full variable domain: GAGVSQSPSNKVTEKGKDVELRCDPISGHTALYWYRQSLGQGLEFLIYFQGNSAPDKSGLPSDRFSAERTGGSVSTLTIQRTQQEDSAVYLCASSYVGLNPLYEQYFGPGTRLTVT.

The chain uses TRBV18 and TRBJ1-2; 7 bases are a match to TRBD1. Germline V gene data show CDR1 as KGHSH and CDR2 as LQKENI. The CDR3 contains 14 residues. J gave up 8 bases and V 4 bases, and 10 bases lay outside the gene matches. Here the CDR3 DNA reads TGTGCCAGCTCACACCCGTTGACAGGGAGCGGCTACACCTTC. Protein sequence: CASSHPLTGSGYTF.

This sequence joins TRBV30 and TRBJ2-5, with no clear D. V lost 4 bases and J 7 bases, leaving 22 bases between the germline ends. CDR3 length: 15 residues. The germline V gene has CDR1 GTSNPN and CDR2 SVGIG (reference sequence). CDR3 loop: CAWTLRPNVMATQYF. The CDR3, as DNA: TGTGCCTGGACTCTGCGCCCCAATGTAATGGCGACCCAGTACTTC. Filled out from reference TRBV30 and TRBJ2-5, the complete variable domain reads SQTIHQWPATLVQPVGSPLSLECTVEGTSNPNLYWYRQAAGRGLQLLFYSVGIGQISSEVPQNLSASRPQDRQFILSSKKLLLSDSGFYLCAWTLRPNVMATQYFGPGTRLLVL.

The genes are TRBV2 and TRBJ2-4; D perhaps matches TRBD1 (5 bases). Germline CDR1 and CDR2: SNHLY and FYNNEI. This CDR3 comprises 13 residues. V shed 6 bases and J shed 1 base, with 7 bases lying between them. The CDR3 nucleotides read TGTGCCAGCAGACCAGGGGCCAAAAACATTCAGTACTTC. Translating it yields CASRPGAKNIQYF.

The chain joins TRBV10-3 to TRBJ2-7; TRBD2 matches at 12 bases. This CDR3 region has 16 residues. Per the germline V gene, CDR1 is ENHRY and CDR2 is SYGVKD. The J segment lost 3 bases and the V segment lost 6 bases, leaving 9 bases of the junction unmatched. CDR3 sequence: CAISRRLAGVLYEQYF. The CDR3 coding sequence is TGTGCCATCAGCCGTCGACTAGCGGGAGTGCTCTACGAGCAGTACTTC.

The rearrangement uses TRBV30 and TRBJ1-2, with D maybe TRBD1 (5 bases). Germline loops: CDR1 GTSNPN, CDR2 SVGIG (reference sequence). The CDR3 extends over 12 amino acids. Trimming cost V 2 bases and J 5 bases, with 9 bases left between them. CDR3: CAWSTGGYGYTF. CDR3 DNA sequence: TGTGCCTGGAGTACAGGAGGTTATGGCTACACCTTC. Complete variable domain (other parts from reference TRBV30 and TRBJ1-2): SQTIHQWPATLVQPVGSPLSLECTVEGTSNPNLYWYRQAAGRGLQLLFYSVGIGQISSEVPQNLSASRPQDRQFILSSKKLLLSDSGFYLCAWSTGGYGYTFGSGTRLTVV.

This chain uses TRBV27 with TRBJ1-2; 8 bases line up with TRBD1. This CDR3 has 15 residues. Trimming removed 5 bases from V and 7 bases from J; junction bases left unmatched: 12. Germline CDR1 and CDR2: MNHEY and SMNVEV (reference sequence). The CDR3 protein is CASSPMTGELGGYTF. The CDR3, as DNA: TGTGCCAGCAGTCCCATGACAGGGGAGTTAGGTGGCTACACCTTC.

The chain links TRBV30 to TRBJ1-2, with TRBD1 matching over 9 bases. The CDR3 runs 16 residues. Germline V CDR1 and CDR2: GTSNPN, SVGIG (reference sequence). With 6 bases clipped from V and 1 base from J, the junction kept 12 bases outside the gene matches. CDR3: CACNRGLNFLNYGYTF. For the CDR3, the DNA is TGTGCCTGCAACAGGGGGCTCAACTTCCTTAACTATGGCTACACCTTC.

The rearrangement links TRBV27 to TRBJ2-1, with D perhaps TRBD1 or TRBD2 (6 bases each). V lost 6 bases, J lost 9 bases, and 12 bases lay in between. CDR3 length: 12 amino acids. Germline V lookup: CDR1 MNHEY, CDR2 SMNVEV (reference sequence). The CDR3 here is CASRGGTLEQFF. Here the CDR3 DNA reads TGTGCCAGCAGAGGGGGGACTCTTGAGCAGTTCTTC.

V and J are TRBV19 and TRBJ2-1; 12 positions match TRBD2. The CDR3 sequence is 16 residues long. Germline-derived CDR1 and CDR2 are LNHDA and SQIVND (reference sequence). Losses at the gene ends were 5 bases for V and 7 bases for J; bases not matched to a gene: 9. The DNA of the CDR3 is TGTGCCAGTAGTTTGGGACTAGCGGGCTTCAGGAATGAGCAGTTCTTC. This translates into CASSLGLAGFRNEQFF.

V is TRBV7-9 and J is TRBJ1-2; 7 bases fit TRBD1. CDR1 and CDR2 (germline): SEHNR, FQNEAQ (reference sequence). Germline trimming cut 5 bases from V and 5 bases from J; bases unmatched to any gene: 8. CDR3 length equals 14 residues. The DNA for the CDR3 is TGTGCCAGCAGCCGGGCCGGGACAGATTATGGCTACACCTTC. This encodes CASSRAGTDYGYTF.

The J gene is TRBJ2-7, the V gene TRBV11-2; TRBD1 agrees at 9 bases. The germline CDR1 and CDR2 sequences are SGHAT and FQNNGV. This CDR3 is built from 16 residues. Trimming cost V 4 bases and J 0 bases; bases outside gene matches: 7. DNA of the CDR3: TGTGCCAGCAGCTCGGGACAGGGAGAGACCTCCTACGAGCAGTACGTC. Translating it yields CASSSGQGETSYEQYV.